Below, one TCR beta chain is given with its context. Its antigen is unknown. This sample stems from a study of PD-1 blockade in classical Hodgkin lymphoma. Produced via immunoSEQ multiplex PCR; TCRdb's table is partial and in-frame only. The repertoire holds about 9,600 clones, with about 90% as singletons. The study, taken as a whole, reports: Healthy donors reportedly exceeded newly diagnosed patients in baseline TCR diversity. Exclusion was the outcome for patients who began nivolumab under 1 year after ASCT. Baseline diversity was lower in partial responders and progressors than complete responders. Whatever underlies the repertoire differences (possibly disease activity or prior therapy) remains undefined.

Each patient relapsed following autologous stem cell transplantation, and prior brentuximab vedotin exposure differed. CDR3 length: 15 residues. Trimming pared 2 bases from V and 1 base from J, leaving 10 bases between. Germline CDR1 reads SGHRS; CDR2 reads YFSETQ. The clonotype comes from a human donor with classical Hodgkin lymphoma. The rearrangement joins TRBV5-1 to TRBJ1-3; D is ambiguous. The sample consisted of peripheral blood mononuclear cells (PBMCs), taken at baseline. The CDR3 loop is CASSFYSESGNTIYF. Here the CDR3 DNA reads TGCGCCAGCAGCTTCTACAGCGAGTCTGGAAACACCATATATTTT.